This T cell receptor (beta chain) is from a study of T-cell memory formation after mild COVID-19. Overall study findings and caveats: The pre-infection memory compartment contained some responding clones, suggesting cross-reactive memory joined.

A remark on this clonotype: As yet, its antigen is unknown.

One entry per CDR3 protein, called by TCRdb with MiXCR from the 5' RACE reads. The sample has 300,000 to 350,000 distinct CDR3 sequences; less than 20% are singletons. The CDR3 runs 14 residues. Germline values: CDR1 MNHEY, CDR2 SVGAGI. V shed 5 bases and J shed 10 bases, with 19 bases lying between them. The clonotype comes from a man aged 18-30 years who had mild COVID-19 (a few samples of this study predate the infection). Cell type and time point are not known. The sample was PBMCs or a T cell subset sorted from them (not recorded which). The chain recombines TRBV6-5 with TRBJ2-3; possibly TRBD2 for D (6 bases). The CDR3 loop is CASSQRGFVGSQYF. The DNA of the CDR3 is TGTGCCAGCAGTCAACGGGGGTTTGTCGGATCGCAGTATTTT.